The 30 T cell receptor beta chains below come from one sample, sequenced in a study of cytotoxic CD8 clonotypes in ibrutinib-treated CLL. Only in-frame clones appear in the TCRdb table, and some are missing; sequencing was by immunoSEQ multiplex PCR. The sample consists of more than 35,000 clones, 71% of them appearing once. Sample: PBMCs, taken at disease progression, from a patient treated with ibrutinib. The source is a human donor with chronic lymphocytic leukemia.

This clone was recorded only once. The V and J genes are TRBV5-4 and TRBJ1-2, with 7 bases matching TRBD1. CDR1 SGHNT and CDR2 YYREEE come from the germline V gene (reference sequence). The trim removed 4 bases at V and 4 bases at J, leaving 10 bases unmatched. This CDR3 spans 15 amino acids. CDR3: CASSTGEGASYGYTF. The CDR3 region has the DNA TGTGCCAGCAGCACCGGGGAGGGGGCCAGCTATGGCTACACCTTC. Supplemented by reference TRBV5-4 and TRBJ1-2, the full variable domain reads ETGVTQSPTHLIKTRGQQVTLRCSSQSGHNTVSWYQQALGQGPQFIFQYYREEENGRGNFPPRFSGLQFPNYSSELNVNALELDDSALYLCASSTGEGASYGYTFGSGTRLTVV.

This clone was seen many times. Other DNA sequences in the same sample also yield this CDR3. The V and J genes are TRBV7-9 and TRBJ2-1, with 7 positions matching TRBD2. Trimming cost V 3 bases and J 0 bases; bases outside gene matches: 2. Germline loops: CDR1 SEHNR, CDR2 FQNEAQ (reference sequence). CDR3 length: 15 residues. In DNA form, the CDR3 reads TGTGCCAGCAGCTTTGGACTAGACTCCTACAATGAGCAGTTCTTC. It specifies CASSFGLDSYNEQFF.

The chain has TRBV2 and TRBJ1-2, with D tentatively TRBD1 (6 bases). Germline CDR1 SNHLY, CDR2 FYNNEI. This CDR3 spans 12 amino acids. The V gene lost 6 bases and the J gene lost 8 bases, with 13 bases spanning the gap. CDR3 in DNA: TGTGCCAGCAGCAGGACAGCAGGAGGCTACACCTTC. It codes for CASSRTAGGYTF. The full variable domain, in which reference TRBV2 and TRBJ1-2 provide the parts outside the CDR3, is EPEVTQTPSHQVTQMGQEVILRCVPISNHLYFYWYRQILGQKVEFLVSFYNNEISEKSEIFDDQFSVERPDGSNFTLKIRSTKLEDSAMYFCASSRTAGGYTFGSGTRLTVV.

The chain links TRBV5-1 to TRBJ1-4, with TRBD1 as a possible D gene (6 bases). Looked up from germline, CDR1 is SGHRS and CDR2 is YFSETQ. The CDR3 has 15 residues. Trimming took off 6 bases at V and 8 bases at J, with 20 bases between the two ends. The CDR3 bases are TGCGCCAGCACCTCCACAGGGTCCCTAAGGGAAAAACTGTTTTTT. As protein: CASTSTGSLREKLFF.

The CDR3 DNA reads TGTGACGTAGGGGGGGTAACTGGAAACATTCAGTACTTC. Its translation is CDVGGVTGNIQYF. The chain uses TRBV6-6 and TRBJ2-4; tentative D call: TRBD2 (7 bases). This CDR3 is built from 13 residues. Germline CDR1 is MNHNY and CDR2 is SVGAGI (reference sequence).

V usage is TRBV29-1 and J usage is TRBJ2-7, with D perhaps TRBD2 (5 bases). V gave up 4 bases and J gave up 5 bases, with 12 bases separating them. Germline V gene data show CDR1 as SQVTM and CDR2 as ANQGSEA. CDR3 length: 12 amino acids. The CDR3 here is CSVALIGNEQYF. The CDR3 nucleotides read TGCAGCGTTGCGCTGATCGGGAACGAGCAGTACTTC.

The genes are TRBV4-1 and TRBJ1-1; TRBD1 aligns across 7 bases. The CDR3 runs to 14 residues. Losses at the gene ends were 3 bases for V and 3 bases for J; bases not matched to a gene: 4. Germline loops: CDR1 MGHRA, CDR2 YSYEKL. CDR3 region: CASSQLQGHTEAFF. In DNA, the CDR3 is TGCGCCAGCAGCCAGTTACAGGGGCACACTGAAGCTTTCTTT.

There are a few counts of this clone. V gene TRBV29-1 combines with J gene TRBJ2-2, with TRBD1 matching over 7 bases. This CDR3 has 14 amino acids. The junction had 7 bases not matched to a gene; V was cut back by 4 bases and J by 5 bases. CDR1 SQVTM and CDR2 ANQGSEA come from the germline V gene. CDR3 sequence: CSVGKGAKTGELFF. The DNA for the CDR3 is TGCAGCGTTGGGAAGGGGGCCAAGACCGGGGAGCTGTTTTTT.

The rearrangement links TRBV7-9 to TRBJ1-2, with TRBD1 matching over 8 bases. V was clipped by 6 bases and J by 6 bases; unmatched bases: 9. Germline CDR1 SEHNR, CDR2 FQNEAQ (reference sequence). This CDR3 is 14 amino acids long. The CDR3 protein is CASRGSDRGDGYTF. The DNA for the CDR3 is TGTGCCAGCAGGGGAAGCGACAGGGGTGATGGCTACACCTTC.

This clone has just one count. The V gene is TRBV27, the J gene TRBJ2-1; 11 bases agree with TRBD1. Trimming took 1 base from V and 4 from J; bases not matched to a gene: 6. This CDR3 is built from 17 residues. Germline CDR1 and CDR2: MNHEY and SMNVEV (reference sequence). This CDR3 is CASSLYGGQGDYNEQFF. CDR3 nucleotides: TGTGCCAGCAGTTTATATGGGGGACAGGGGGATTACAATGAGCAGTTCTTC.

There are a few counts of this clone. The genes are TRBV2 and TRBJ1-5, with D hard to call. The germline CDR1 and CDR2 sequences are SNHLY and FYNNEI. V was shortened by 4 bases and J by 0 bases, with 7 bases between the two germline ends. This CDR3 is 14 amino acids long. CDR3 residues: CASSAQLSNQPQHF. The CDR3 nucleotides read TGTGCCAGCAGTGCTCAGCTTAGCAATCAGCCCCAGCATTTT. The entire variable domain, with the rest obtained from reference TRBV2 and TRBJ1-5, is as follows: EPEVTQTPSHQVTQMGQEVILRCVPISNHLYFYWYRQILGQKVEFLVSFYNNEISEKSEIFDDQFSVERPDGSNFTLKIRSTKLEDSAMYFCASSAQLSNQPQHFGDGTRLSIL.

The chain couples TRBV6-1 to TRBJ1-5; TRBD1 aligns across 11 bases. J was trimmed by 4 bases and V by 3 bases; bases with no gene match: 5. This CDR3 has 16 amino acids. Germline loops: CDR1 MNHNS, CDR2 SASEGT. As DNA, the CDR3 is TGTGCCAGCAGTGACACGGGACAGGGGGAGAATCAGCCCCAGCATTTT. It yields the protein CASSDTGQGENQPQHF.

The chain employs TRBV5-1 and TRBJ2-7, with 7 bases fitting TRBD1. Per germline, CDR1 SGHRS and CDR2 YFSETQ. J lost 7 bases, V lost 1 base, and 11 bases had no gene match. This CDR3 has 15 residues. CDR3 nucleotides: TGCGCCAGCAGCTTGACAGGGGTCTCCGGCGGTGAGCAGTACTTC. It codes for CASSLTGVSGGEQYF. Variable domain in full (rest from reference TRBV5-1 and TRBJ2-7): KAGVTQTPRYLIKTRGQQVTLSCSPISGHRSVSWYQQTPGQGLQFLFEYFSETQRNKGNFPGRFSGRQFSNSRSEMNVSTLELGDSALYLCASSLTGVSGGEQYFGPGTRLTVT.

The chain employs TRBV9 and TRBJ2-2; the D gene is possibly TRBD2 (6 bases). The CDR3 has 18 amino acids. The V end was cut by 3 bases, the J end by 0 bases, with 18 bases between. CDR1 and CDR2 from the germline V gene are SGDLS and YYNGEE. This CDR3 is CASSARDSLYTNTGELFF. The CDR3 DNA reads as TGTGCCAGCAGCGCCCGGGACTCTTTATACACGAACACCGGGGAGCTGTTTTTT.

The V call is TRBV16, the J call TRBJ1-6, with 8 nucleotides matching TRBD1. Germline V gene data show CDR1 as KGHSY and CDR2 as FQNENV. The J segment lost 10 bases and the V segment lost 1 base, leaving 6 bases of the junction unmatched. The CDR3 spans 15 residues. In DNA, the CDR3 is TGTGCCAGCAGCCAATTTGGACAGGGAGACTCACCCCTCCACTTT. Amino acids: CASSQFGQGDSPLHF.

The chain is built from TRBV19 and TRBJ1-1; the D is unclear. Trimming took 3 bases from V and 0 from J, leaving 11 bases between them. CDR1 is LNHDA, CDR2 SQIVND, per germline (reference sequence). The length of the CDR3 is 15 residues. CDR3 sequence reads: CASSIALRVNTEAFF. DNA of the CDR3: TGTGCCAGTAGTATTGCCCTACGGGTGAACACTGAAGCTTTCTTT.

This rearrangement joins TRBV7-9 to TRBJ2-7; D ambiguous. The CDR3 loop spans 16 amino acids. V lost 1 base and J lost 0, with 13 bases in between. Germline CDR1 and CDR2: SEHNR and FQNEAQ (reference sequence). CDR3 nucleotides: TGTGCCAGCAGCTTAGAGGCGACCGGCTCCTCCTACGAGCAGTACTTC. Protein: CASSLEATGSSYEQYF. Using reference TRBV7-9 and TRBJ2-7 for the parts outside the CDR3, the full variable domain is DTGVSQNPRHKITKRGQNVTFRCDPISEHNRLYWYRQTLGQGPEFLTYFQNEAQLEKSRLLSDRFSAERPKGSFSTLEIQRTEQGDSAMYLCASSLEATGSSYEQYFGPGTRLTVT.

There are a few counts of this clone. The chain is built from TRBV5-1 and TRBJ1-1, with D unclear. Germline loops: CDR1 SGHRS, CDR2 YFSETQ. The CDR3 has 11 amino acids. Between the trimmed V and J ends, which lost 7 bases and 11 bases, there was a span of 15 bases. CDR3 bases: TGCGCCAGCGGCGACGTAACGGGTGCTTTCTTT. Translation gives CASGDVTGAFF.

The chain joins TRBV10-2 to TRBJ1-1; TRBD1 is a possible D gene (5 bases). This CDR3 is 13 amino acids long. Germline V gives CDR1 WSHSY, CDR2 SAAADI. With 5 bases removed from V and 7 bases from J, the gap between germline ends came to 14 bases. CDR3 region: CASSLDSNLEAFF. In nucleotides, the CDR3 is TGCGCCAGCAGTCTTGACAGTAACCTTGAAGCTTTCTTT.

V and J are TRBV6-1 and TRBJ1-2; 7 nucleotides match TRBD1. Germline CDR1 reads MNHNS; CDR2 reads SASEGT. The trim removed 2 bases at V and 4 bases at J, leaving 4 bases unmatched. The CDR3 loop spans 14 amino acids. In DNA form, the CDR3 reads TGTGCCAGCAGTGAAAGAGGGACAGTCTATGGCTACACCTTC. Its translation is CASSERGTVYGYTF.

This chain joins TRBV2 and TRBJ1-1; D call uncertain. The CDR3 totals 13 residues. CDR1 is SNHLY, CDR2 FYNNEI, per germline. V shed 5 bases and J shed 4 bases, with 11 bases lying between them. CDR3 sequence: CASSPWALTEAFF. The CDR3 DNA reads as TGTGCCAGCAGTCCCTGGGCTCTCACTGAAGCTTTCTTT.

The gene calls are TRBV6-5 and TRBJ1-2; possibly TRBD1 for D (5 bases). V lost 5 bases and J 14 bases, leaving 15 bases between the germline ends. The germline V gene has CDR1 MNHEY and CDR2 SVGAGI. This CDR3 has 11 amino acids. The CDR3 DNA reads as TGTGCCAGCAGTGATACAGGCCCGGGGACCTTC. Its translation is CASSDTGPGTF.

The chain is built from TRBV5-4 and TRBJ2-5, with 14 positions matching TRBD2. Per germline, CDR1 SGHNT and CDR2 YYREEE (reference sequence). This CDR3 is 16 amino acids long. Losses at the gene ends were 4 bases for V and 2 bases for J; bases not matched to a gene: 4. CDR3 protein: CASSGRLAGGQETQYF. DNA for the CDR3: TGTGCCAGCAGCGGGCGACTAGCGGGGGGGCAAGAGACCCAGTACTTC.

CDR3: CASSLAGSGGGKETQYF. The CDR3 DNA reads TGTGCCAGCAGCTTAGCGGGTAGCGGGGGGGGAAAAGAGACCCAGTACTTC. The J gene is TRBJ2-5, the V gene TRBV7-6; 11 bases are a match to TRBD2. Trimming removed 0 bases from V and 3 bases from J; junction bases left unmatched: 6. This CDR3 is built from 17 residues. CDR1 and CDR2 (germline): SGHVS, FNYEAQ.

This chain joins TRBV7-9 and TRBJ1-2; 9 bases map to TRBD1. The CDR3 is 13 amino acids. V shed 4 bases and J 8 bases; nucleotides not matched to a gene: 5. In germline, CDR1 is SEHNR, CDR2 FQNEAQ (reference sequence). The chain's CDR3 is CASSSRTGEGYTF. The DNA of the CDR3 is TGTGCCAGCAGCTCCCGGACAGGGGAAGGCTACACCTTC.

The V and J genes are TRBV4-1 and TRBJ1-4; D is perhaps TRBD1 (5 bases). The CDR3 sequence is 15 residues long. The ends were cut back, 0 bases at V and 4 bases at J, with 9 bases in the middle. Germline V gives CDR1 MGHRA, CDR2 YSYEKL. As DNA, the CDR3 is TGCGCCAGCAGCCAAGATAAGGGGATTAATGAAAAACTGTTTTTT. Protein sequence: CASSQDKGINEKLFF.

The chain has TRBV2 and TRBJ1-4; possibly TRBD1 for D (6 bases). Trimming removed 7 bases from V and 4 bases from J, with 19 bases in between. The germline CDR1 and CDR2 sequences are SNHLY and FYNNEI. This CDR3 has 16 residues. In DNA form, the CDR3 reads TGTGCCAGCAACCCACCGGGGGGACAACGTAATGAAAAACTGTTTTTT. Translated, it gives CASNPPGGQRNEKLFF.

In this sample, this clone turned up once. The rearrangement uses TRBV27 and TRBJ2-7; D may be TRBD2 (6 bases). CDR1 and CDR2 from the germline V gene are MNHEY and SMNVEV (reference sequence). CDR3 size: 11 residues. Trimming removed 8 bases from V and 4 bases from J, with 9 bases in between. The DNA for the CDR3 is TGTGCCAGCGCCCGGGGGTACGAGCAGTACTTC. Translation: CASARGYEQYF.

This chain joins TRBV19 and TRBJ1-4, with 7 bases aligning to TRBD1. Germline lookup yields CDR1 LNHDA and CDR2 SQIVND (reference sequence). V shed 6 bases, J shed 2 bases, and the junction held 6 bases outside the gene matches. The CDR3 covers 15 residues. CDR3 residues: CASSPQGGTNEKLFF. In DNA, the CDR3 is TGTGCCAGTAGCCCGCAGGGGGGCACTAATGAAAAACTGTTTTTT.

The CDR3 here is CATSREDWQRHTEAFF. The CDR3 coding sequence is TGTGCCACCAGCAGAGAGGATTGGCAGCGGCACACTGAAGCTTTCTTT. V usage is TRBV15 and J usage is TRBJ1-1; D is ambiguous. Germline V lookup: CDR1 LNHNV, CDR2 YYDKDF (reference sequence). The CDR3 totals 16 residues. V lost 0 bases and J 3 bases, leaving 14 bases between the germline ends.